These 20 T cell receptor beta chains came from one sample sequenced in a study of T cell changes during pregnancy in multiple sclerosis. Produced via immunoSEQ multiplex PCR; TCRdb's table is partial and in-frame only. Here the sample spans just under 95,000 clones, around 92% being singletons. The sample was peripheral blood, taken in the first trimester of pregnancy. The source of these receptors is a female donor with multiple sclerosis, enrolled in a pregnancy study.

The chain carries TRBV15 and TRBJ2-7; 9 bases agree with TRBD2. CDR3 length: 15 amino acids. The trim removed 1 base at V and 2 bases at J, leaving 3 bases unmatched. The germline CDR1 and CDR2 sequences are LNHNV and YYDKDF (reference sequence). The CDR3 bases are TGTGCCACCAGCAGAGGTACTAGCGGGCCCTACGAGCAGTACTTC. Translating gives CATSRGTSGPYEQYF.

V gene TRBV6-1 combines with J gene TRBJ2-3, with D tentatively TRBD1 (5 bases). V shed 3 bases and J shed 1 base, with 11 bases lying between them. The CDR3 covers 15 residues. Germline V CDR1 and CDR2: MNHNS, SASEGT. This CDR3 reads CASSDSLGGTDTQYF. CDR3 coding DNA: TGTGCCAGCAGTGATAGTCTAGGGGGCACAGATACGCAGTATTTT.

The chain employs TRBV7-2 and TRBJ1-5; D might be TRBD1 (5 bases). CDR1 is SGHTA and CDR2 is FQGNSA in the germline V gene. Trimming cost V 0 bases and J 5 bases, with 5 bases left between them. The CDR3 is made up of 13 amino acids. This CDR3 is CASSLAGDQPQHF. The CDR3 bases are TGTGCCAGCAGCTTAGCAGGGGATCAGCCCCAGCATTTT.

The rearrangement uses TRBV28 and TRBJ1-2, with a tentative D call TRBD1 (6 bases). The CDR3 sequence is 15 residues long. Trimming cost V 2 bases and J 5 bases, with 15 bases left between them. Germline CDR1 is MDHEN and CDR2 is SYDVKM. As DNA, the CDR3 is TGTGCCAGCAGTTTAGGACAGACCCTCGGGTATGGCTACACCTTC. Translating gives CASSLGQTLGYGYTF.

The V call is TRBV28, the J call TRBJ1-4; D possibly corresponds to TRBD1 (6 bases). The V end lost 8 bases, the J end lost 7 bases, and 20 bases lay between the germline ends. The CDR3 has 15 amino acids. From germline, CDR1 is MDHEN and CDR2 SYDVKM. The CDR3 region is CASARPGGAGEKLFF. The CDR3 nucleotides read TGTGCCAGCGCTCGCCCGGGGGGGGCAGGTGAAAAACTGTTTTTT.

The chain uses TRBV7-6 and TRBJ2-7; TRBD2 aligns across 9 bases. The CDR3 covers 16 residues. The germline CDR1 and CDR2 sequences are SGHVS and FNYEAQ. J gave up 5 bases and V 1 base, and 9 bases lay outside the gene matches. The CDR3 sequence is CASSLGPREGRHEQYF. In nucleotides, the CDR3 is TGTGCCAGCAGCTTAGGTCCGCGGGAGGGCCGCCACGAGCAGTACTTC.

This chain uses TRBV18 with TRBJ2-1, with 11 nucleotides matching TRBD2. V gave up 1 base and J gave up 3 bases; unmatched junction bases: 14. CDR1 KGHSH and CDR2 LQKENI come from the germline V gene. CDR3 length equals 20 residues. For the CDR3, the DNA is TGTGCCAGCTCACCACGGGTCACTAGCGGGAGTCCGGGAATCTACAATGAGCAGTTCTTC. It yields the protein CASSPRVTSGSPGIYNEQFF.

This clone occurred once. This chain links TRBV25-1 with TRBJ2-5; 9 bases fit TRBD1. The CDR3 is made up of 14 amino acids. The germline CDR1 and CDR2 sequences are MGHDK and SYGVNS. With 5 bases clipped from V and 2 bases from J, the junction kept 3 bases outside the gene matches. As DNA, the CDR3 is TGTGCCAGCAGTTCGGGACAGGGTCAAGAGACCCAGTACTTC. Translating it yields CASSSGQGQETQYF.

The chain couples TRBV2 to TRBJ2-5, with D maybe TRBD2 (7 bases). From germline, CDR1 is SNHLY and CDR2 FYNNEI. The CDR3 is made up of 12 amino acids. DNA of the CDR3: TGTGCAAGCGGGGACACCCAAGAGACCCAGTACTTC. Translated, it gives CASGDTQETQYF.

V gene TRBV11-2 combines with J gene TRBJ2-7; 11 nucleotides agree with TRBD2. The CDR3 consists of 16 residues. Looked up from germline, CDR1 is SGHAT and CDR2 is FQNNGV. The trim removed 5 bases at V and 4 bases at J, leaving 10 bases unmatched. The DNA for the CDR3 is TGTGCCAGCAGCACAGCGGAGACTAGCGGGATGTACGAGCAGTACTTC. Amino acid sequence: CASSTAETSGMYEQYF.

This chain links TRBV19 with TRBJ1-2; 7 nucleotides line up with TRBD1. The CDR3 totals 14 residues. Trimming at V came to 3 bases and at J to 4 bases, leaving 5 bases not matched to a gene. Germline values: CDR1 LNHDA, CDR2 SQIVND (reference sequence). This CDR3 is CASSIVAGGYGYTF. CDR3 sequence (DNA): TGTGCCAGTAGTATCGTAGCAGGGGGCTATGGCTACACCTTC.

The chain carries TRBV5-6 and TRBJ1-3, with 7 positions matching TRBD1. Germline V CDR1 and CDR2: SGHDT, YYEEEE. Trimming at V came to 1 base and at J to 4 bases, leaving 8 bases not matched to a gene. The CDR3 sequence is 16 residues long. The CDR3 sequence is CASSLMAGQAGNTIYF. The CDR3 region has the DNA TGTGCCAGCAGCTTGATGGCAGGACAGGCCGGAAACACCATATATTTT.

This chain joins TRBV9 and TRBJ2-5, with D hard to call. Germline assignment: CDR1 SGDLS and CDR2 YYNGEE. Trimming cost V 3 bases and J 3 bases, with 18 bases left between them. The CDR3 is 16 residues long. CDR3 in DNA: TGTGCCAGCAGCGGTCATACGACTTTGAGAGAAGAGACCCAGTACTTC. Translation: CASSGHTTLREETQYF.

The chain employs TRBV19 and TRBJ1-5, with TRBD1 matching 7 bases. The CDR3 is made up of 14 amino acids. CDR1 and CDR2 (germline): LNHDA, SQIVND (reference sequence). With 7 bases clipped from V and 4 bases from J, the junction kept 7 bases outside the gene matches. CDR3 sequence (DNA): TGTGCCAGTAATTCCGGGACAGATAATCAGCCCCAGCATTTT. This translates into CASNSGTDNQPQHF.

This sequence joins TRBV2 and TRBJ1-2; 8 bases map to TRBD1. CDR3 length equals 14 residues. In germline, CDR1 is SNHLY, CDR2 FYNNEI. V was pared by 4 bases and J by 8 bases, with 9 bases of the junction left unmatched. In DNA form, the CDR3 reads TGTGCCAGCAGTGCGTCAAGGACAGGGTCCGGCTACACCTTC. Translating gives CASSASRTGSGYTF.

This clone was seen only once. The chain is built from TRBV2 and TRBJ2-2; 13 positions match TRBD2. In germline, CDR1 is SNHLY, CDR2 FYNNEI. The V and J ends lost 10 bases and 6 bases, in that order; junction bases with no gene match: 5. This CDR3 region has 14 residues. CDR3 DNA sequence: TGTGCCACCCGGACTAGCGGGAGTGCCGGGGAGCTGTTTTTT. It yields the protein CATRTSGSAGELFF. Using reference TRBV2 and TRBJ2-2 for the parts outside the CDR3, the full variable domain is EPEVTQTPSHQVTQMGQEVILRCVPISNHLYFYWYRQILGQKVEFLVSFYNNEISEKSEIFDDQFSVERPDGSNFTLKIRSTKLEDSAMYFCATRTSGSAGELFFGEGSRLTVL.

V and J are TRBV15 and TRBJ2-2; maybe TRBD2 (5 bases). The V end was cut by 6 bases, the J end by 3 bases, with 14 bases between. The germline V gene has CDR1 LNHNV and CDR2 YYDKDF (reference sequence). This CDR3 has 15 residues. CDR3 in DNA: TGTGCCACCAGGAGGGATAGCGTTCACACCGGGGAGCTGTTTTTT. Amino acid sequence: CATRRDSVHTGELFF.

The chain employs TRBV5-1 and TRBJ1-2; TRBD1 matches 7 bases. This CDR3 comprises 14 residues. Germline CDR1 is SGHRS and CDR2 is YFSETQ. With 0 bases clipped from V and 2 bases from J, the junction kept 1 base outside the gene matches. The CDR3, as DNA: TGCGCCAGCAGCTTGGAGGGACAGAACTATGGCTACACCTTC. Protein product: CASSLEGQNYGYTF.

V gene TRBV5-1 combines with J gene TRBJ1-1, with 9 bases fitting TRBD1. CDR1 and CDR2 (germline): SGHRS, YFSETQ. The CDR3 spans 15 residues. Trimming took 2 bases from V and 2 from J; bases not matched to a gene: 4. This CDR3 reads CASSLRTGANTEAFF. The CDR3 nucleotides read TGCGCCAGCAGCTTACGGACAGGGGCAAACACTGAAGCTTTCTTT.

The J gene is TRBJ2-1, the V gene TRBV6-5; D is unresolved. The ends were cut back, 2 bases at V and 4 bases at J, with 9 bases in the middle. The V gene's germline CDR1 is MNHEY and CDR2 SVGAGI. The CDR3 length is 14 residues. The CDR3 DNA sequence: TGTGCCAGCAGTTACGTCCCTAATTACAATGAGCAGTTCTTC. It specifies CASSYVPNYNEQFF.